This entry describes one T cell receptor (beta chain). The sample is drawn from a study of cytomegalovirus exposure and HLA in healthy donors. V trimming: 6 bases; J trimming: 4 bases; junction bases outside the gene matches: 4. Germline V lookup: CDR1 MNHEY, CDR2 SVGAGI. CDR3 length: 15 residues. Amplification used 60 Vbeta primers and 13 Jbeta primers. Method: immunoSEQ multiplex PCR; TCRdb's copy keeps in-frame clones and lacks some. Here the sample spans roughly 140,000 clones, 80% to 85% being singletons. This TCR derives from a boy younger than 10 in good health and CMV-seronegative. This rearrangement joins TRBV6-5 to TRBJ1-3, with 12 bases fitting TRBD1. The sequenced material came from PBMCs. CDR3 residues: CASREGQGAGNTIYF. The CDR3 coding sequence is TGTGCCAGCAGAGAGGGACAGGGGGCGGGAAACACCATATATTTT.